This T cell receptor beta chain was sequenced for a study of identical twins. Study findings and constraints: Within cord blood, abundant beta clonotypes carried fewer insertions, but memory repertoires showed no such trend. Invariant MAIT and iNKT cells are populations that could partly confound zero-insertion analyses. Alpha sequences that were out-of-frame and twin-shared showed an excess of low generation probability. The study based its conclusions on cross-sectional statistical analysis and did not follow the same donors.

The junction had 13 bases not matched to a gene; V was cut back by 5 bases and J by 5 bases. This CDR3 is 17 amino acids long. CDR1 is SGHTA, CDR2 FQGNSA, per germline. TCRdb independently ran MiXCR on the 5' RACE reads; one entry per CDR3 protein. The repertoire includes roughly 690,000 distinct CDR3 sequences, around 6% of them detected once, and approximately 2% sits in the top ten. This clonotype came up many times. Its cognate antigen is unknown. The chain has TRBV7-2 and TRBJ2-2, with 8 bases identical to TRBD1. The clonotype comes from a man younger than 30 in good health. Specimen: naive T cells sorted from blood. Here the CDR3 DNA reads TGTGCCAGCAGCCCGAGGTCCCGAGGGACAGGAACCGGGGAGCTGTTTTTT. Translating it yields CASSPRSRGTGTGELFF.